This T cell receptor (beta chain) was obtained from a study of cytomegalovirus exposure and HLA in healthy donors. Overall study findings and caveats: Prior analysis indicated that the majority of TCR beta V segments exhibited productivity approximately 87% or approximately 30% of the time. High specificity and sensitivity for cytomegalovirus status were reported for the classifier.

PCR employed 60 Vbeta and 13 Jbeta primers. Libraries were prepared by immunoSEQ multiplex PCR; TCRdb keeps only in-frame clonotypes and omits some of them. The sample has roughly 150,000 clones; approximately 80% are singletons. As concerns this clone: What it recognizes is unknown.

The CDR3 totals 14 residues. Trimming left V 4 bases short and J 4 bases short, with 14 bases between. Germline V lookup: CDR1 SGDLS, CDR2 YYNGEE. Donors counted as nominally healthy when sampled, yet unrecorded immune exposures were likely. Material: PBMCs. The chain links TRBV9 to TRBJ1-1; tentative D call: TRBD1 (6 bases). The origin of this receptor is a woman aged 40 to 50 in good health and CMV-seronegative. CDR3 sequence: CASSPPGHSTEAFF. As DNA, the CDR3 is TGTGCCAGCAGCCCCCCGGGACACTCCACTGAAGCTTTCTTT.